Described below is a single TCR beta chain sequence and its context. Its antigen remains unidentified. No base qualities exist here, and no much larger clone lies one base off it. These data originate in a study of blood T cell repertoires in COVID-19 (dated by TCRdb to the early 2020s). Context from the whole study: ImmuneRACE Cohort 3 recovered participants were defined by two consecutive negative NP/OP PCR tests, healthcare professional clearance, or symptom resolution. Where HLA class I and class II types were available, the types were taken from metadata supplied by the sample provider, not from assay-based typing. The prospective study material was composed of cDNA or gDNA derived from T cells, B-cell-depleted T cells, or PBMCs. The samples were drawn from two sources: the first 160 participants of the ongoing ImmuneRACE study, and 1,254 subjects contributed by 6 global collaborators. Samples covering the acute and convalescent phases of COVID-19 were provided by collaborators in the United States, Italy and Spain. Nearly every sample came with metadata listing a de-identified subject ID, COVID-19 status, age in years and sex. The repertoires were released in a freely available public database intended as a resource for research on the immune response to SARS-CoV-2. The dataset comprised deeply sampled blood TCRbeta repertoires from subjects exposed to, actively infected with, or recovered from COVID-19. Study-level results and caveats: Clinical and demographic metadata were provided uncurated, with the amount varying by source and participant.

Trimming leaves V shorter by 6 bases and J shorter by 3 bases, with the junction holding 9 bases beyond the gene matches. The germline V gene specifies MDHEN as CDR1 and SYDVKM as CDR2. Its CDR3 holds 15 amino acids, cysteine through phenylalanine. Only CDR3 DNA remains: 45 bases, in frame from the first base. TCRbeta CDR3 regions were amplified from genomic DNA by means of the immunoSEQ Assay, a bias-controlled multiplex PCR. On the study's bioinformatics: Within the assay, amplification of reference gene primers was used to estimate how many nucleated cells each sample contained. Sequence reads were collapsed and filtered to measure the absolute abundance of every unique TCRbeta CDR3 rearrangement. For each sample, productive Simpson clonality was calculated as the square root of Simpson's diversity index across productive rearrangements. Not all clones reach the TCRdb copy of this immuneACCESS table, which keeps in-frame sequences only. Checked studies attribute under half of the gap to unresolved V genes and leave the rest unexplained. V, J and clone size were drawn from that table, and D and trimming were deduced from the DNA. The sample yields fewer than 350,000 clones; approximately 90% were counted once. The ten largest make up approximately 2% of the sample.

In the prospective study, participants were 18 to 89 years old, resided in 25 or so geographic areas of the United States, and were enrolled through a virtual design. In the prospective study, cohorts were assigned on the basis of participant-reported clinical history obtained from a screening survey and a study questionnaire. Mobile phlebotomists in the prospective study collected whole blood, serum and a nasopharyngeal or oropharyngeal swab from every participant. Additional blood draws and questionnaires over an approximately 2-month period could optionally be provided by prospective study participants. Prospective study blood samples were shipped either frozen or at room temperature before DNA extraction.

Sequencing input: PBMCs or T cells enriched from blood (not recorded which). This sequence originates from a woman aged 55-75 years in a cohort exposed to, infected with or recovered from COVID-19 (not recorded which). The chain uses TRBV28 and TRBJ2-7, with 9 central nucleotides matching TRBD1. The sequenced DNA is TGTGCCAGCAGACGAGGGACAGGGCGAAGCTACGAGCAGTACTTC. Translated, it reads CASRRGTGRSYEQYF.